This T cell receptor (beta chain) was obtained from a study of CD8+ T cells in alopecia areata. Treatment given: oral pan-JAK inhibitor, 5-10 mg twice daily. The authors extracted RNA and reverse transcribed it into cDNA as the sequencing template. The repertoire was sequenced with immunoSEQ multiplex PCR; TCRdb's copy has only in-frame clones and lacks some. This table has about 180,000 clones, 51% appearing once. The germline V gene has CDR1 SEHNR and CDR2 FQNEAQ (reference sequence). CDR3 length: 18 amino acids. The J segment lost 0 bases and the V segment lost 4 bases, leaving 14 bases of the junction unmatched.

The sequence came from a human donor with alopecia areata. The chain is built from TRBV7-9 and TRBJ1-1; TRBD1 matches 7 bases. The material was CD8+ T cells sorted from blood, obtained at roughly week 52, from a patient treated with tofacitinib. CDR3 loop: CASSSRGQNLTMNTEAFF. Here the CDR3 DNA reads TGTGCCAGCAGCTCCCGGGGACAGAATCTGACCATGAACACTGAAGCTTTCTTT.